Given below is one T cell receptor (beta chain) in context. Its antigen is unidentified. Stated time point: neoterminal ileum biopsy at postoperative endoscopy, about 6 months after surgery. This entry comes from a study of T cell repertoires in ileal Crohn's disease. General observations from the study: Endoscopy was done a median about 6.8 months after surgery.

Assay used: immunoSEQ multiplex PCR; TCRdb lists only in-frame clones, some missing. In the table there are some 15,000 clones, around 78% of which are singletons. V was pared by 3 bases and J by 5 bases, with 10 bases between. Germline CDR1 KGHSH, CDR2 LQKENI. This CDR3 contains 13 residues. Specimen: ileal tissue. This clonotype was sampled from an adult with Crohn's disease. The chain links TRBV18 to TRBJ2-5; no clear D gene. The CDR3 DNA follows: TGTGCCAGCTCACCGGAAACAGCCGAGACCCAGTACTTC. This sequence encodes CASSPETAETQYF. The whole variable domain, remainder taken from reference TRBV18 and TRBJ2-5, is NAGVMQNPRHLVRRRGQEARLRCSPMKGHSHVYWYRQLPEEGLKFMVYLQKENIIDESGMPKERFSAEFPKEGPSILRIQQVVRGDSAAYFCASSPETAETQYFGPGTRLLVL.